These 2 T cell receptor beta chains share one sample of origin, sequenced in a study of spatial heterogeneity in lung cancer (dated by TCRdb to between 2018 and 2021). Library preparation employed 5' RACE. The sequencer was a NextSeq 500. In-frame beta chains were kept once TCRdb had trimmed the public reads at Q25 with fastp and called clones with MiXCR. Each entry is one CDR3 protein sequence, shown with its most common DNA and genes. This sample is represented by around 26,000 distinct CDR3 sequences; 6.9% of them were singletons. The ten biggest clones cover roughly an eighth of the sample. The sample's time point label, in plain terms: sample taken at primary tumor resection. For TCR sequencing, whole RNA was extracted from tumor and nontumor lung tissue, or from cryopreserved PBMC samples, and no cell sorting was done. The sample consisted of PBMCs, taken at surgery. These receptor sequences come from a male donor with early-stage non-small cell lung cancer.

V gene TRBV19 combines with J gene TRBJ2-1; 8 bases are shared with TRBD2. V shed 3 bases, J shed 4 bases, and the junction held 5 bases outside the gene matches. Germline CDR1 reads LNHDA; CDR2 reads SQIVND (reference sequence). The CDR3 has 15 amino acids. CDR3 nucleotides: TGTGCCAGTAGTATTACTAGCGGACCTTACAATGAGCAGTTCTTC. It specifies CASSITSGPYNEQFF.

The rearrangement links TRBV4-2 to TRBJ2-7, with TRBD2 matching over 7 bases. The length of the CDR3 is 15 residues. Germline CDR1 is LGHNA and CDR2 is YNFKEQ. V was clipped by 0 bases and J by 0 bases; unmatched bases: 2. For the CDR3, the DNA is TGTGCCAGCAGCCAAGAGGGGGGGAGCTCCTACGAGCAGTACGTC. It yields the protein CASSQEGGSSYEQYV.